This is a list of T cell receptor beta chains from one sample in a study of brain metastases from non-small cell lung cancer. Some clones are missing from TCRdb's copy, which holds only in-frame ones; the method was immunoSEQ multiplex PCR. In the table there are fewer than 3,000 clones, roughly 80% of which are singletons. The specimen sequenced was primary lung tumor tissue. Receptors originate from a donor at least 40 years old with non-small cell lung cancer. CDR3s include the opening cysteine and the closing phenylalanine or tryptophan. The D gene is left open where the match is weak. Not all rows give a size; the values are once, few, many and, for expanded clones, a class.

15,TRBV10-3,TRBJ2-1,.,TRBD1,TGTGCCATCAGTGAGAGGGGGCTAGATGACAATGAGCAGTTCTTC,CAISERGLDDNEQFF
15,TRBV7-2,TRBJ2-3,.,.,TGTGCCAGCAGCTTAACGGCTAGGCCCACAGATACGCAGTATTTT,CASSLTARPTDTQYF
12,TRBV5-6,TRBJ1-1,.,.,TGTGCCAGCAGCGTGGTGAACACTGAAGCTTTCTTT,CASSVVNTEAFF
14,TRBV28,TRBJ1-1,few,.,TGTGCCAGCAGTTTATGGGAGACGAACACTGAAGCTTTCTTT,CASSLWETNTEAFF
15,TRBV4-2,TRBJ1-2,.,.,TGTGCCAGCAGCCAAAATTCCAGGAGTAGCTATGGCTACACCTTC,CASSQNSRSSYGYTF
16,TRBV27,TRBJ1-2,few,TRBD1,TGTGCCAGCAGTCCCCCCTCCGGGACAGGGAACTATGGCTACACCTTC,CASSPPSGTGNYGYTF
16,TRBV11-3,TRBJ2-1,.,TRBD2,TGTGCCAGCAGCCTGGGACTAGCGGGGTCCTACAATGAGCAGTTCTTC,CASSLGLAGSYNEQFF
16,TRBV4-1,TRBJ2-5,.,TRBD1,TGCGCCAGCAGCCAAGGAGGGACAGGGAGGGGAGAGACCCAGTACTTC,CASSQGGTGRGETQYF
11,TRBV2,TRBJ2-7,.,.,TGTGCCAGCAGTGCCTACTACGAGCAGTACTTC,CASSAYYEQYF
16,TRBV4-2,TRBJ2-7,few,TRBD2,TGTGCCAGCAGCCCAGATGGGACTAGCGGGAGCTACGAGCAGTACTTC,CASSPDGTSGSYEQYF
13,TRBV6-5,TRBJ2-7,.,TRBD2,TGTGCCAGCACACCGGGAGGGTCGGGCGAGCAGTACTTC,CASTPGGSGEQYF
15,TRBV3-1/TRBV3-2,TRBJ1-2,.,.,TGTGCCAGCAGCCAAGATGCAGGAAATGCCCATGGCTACACCTTC,CASSQDAGNAHGYTF
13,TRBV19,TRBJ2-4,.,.,TGTGCCAGTAGTGTACCCCAGGGGTTGGGTCAGTACTTC,CASSVPQGLGQYF
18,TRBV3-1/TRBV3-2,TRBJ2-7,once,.,TGTGCCAGCAGCCAAGATACGAGCGGAAGTAGGGCTTTGAGTGAGCAGTACTTC,CASSQDTSGSRALSEQYF
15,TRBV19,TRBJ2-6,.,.,TGTGCCAGTGGACAGATAGCCTCTGGGGCCAACGTCCTGACTTTC,CASGQIASGANVLTF
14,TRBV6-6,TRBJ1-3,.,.,TGTGCCAGCAGTTACTCGATCGAAGGAAACACCATATATTTT,CASSYSIEGNTIYF